This T cell receptor beta chain stems from a study of T cell changes during pregnancy in multiple sclerosis. Clones were read by immunoSEQ multiplex PCR, and TCRdb kept only the in-frame ones, dropping some. This table has some 44,000 clones, 88% appearing once. Germline V lookup: CDR1 SEHNR, CDR2 FQNEAQ (reference sequence). The ends lost 5 bases at V and 5 bases at J; junction bases unmatched: 9. The CDR3 loop spans 17 amino acids. The sequencing here drew on CD4+ T cells from peripheral blood mononuclear cells, taken in the second trimester of pregnancy. V gene TRBV7-9 combines with J gene TRBJ2-2; 12 bases line up with TRBD2. The sequence derives from a female donor with multiple sclerosis, enrolled in a pregnancy study. CDR3 protein: CASSRPSGRARTGELFF. Written as DNA, the CDR3 is TGTGCCAGCAGCAGGCCTAGCGGGAGGGCCCGGACCGGGGAGCTGTTTTTT. The complete variable domain, with remaining parts taken from reference TRBV7-9 and TRBJ2-2, reads DTGVSQNPRHKITKRGQNVTFRCDPISEHNRLYWYRQTLGQGPEFLTYFQNEAQLEKSRLLSDRFSAERPKGSFSTLEIQRTEQGDSAMYLCASSRPSGRARTGELFFGEGSRLTVL.